The 3 T cell receptor beta chains below were found in one sample sequenced in a study of T cells expressing NK-cell markers. TCRdb reprocessed the 5' RACE reads and keeps a single row for each CDR3 protein, giving no DNA. Its clone listing holds over 150,000 distinct CDR3 sequences. Source material: blood T cells: a sorted CD56 or NKG2C T cell subset, CD4+ or CD8+ T cells, or bulk PBMC T cells (not recorded which). The receptors were gathered from a man aged 18-70 years in good health.

The genes are TRBV5-6 and TRBJ2-7; lacking DNA, the TRBD1 call made by TCRdb goes unchecked. Per germline, CDR1 SGHDT and CDR2 YYEEEE. The CDR3 loop spans 15 amino acids. The CDR3 region is CASSSPRGGSYEQYF.

The chain couples TRBV24-1 to TRBJ2-2; with no DNA, the TCRdb D assignment of TRBD1 cannot be verified. CDR1 and CDR2 from the germline V gene are KGHDR and SFDVKD. The CDR3 totals 16 residues. CDR3 sequence: CATSAHGGPGTGELFF.

This chain connects TRBV20-1 to TRBJ1-2; TCRdb lists TRBD1, though no DNA is available to test this call. Germline V CDR1 and CDR2: DFQATT, SNEGSKA (reference sequence). The CDR3 totals 15 residues. CDR3 sequence: CSARGGGKDYYGYTF.